One and the same sample provided the 9 T cell receptor beta chains below, sequenced in a study of cytomegalovirus exposure and HLA in healthy donors. The PCR was carried out with 60 Vbeta primers and 13 Jbeta primers. Generated by immunoSEQ multiplex PCR, the TCRdb table keeps only in-frame clones and is missing some. The sample has around 27,000 clones, 60% to 80% seen once. Sequenced sample: PBMCs. Every receptor here comes from a male donor in good health and CMV-seropositive.

This rearrangement joins TRBV19 to TRBJ2-7; tentative D call: TRBD1 (7 bases). The CDR3 is 15 residues long. Between the trimmed V and J ends, which lost 5 bases and 2 bases, there was a span of 16 bases. Germline V gene data show CDR1 as LNHDA and CDR2 as SQIVND (reference sequence). CDR3 coding DNA: TGTGCCAGTAGTGCGGGGACCACAGGGGCCTACGAGCAGTACTTC. Translated, it gives CASSAGTTGAYEQYF.

The chain recombines TRBV10-3 with TRBJ2-7; 7 bases are a match to TRBD1. With 10 bases clipped from V and 3 bases from J, the junction kept 6 bases outside the gene matches. The CDR3 covers 12 residues. Germline V gives CDR1 ENHRY, CDR2 SYGVKD. DNA of the CDR3: TGTGCCAACGGACAGGATCTCTACGAGCAGTACTTC. This codes for CANGQDLYEQYF.

The sample holds a few counts of this clone. The chain carries TRBV6-1 and TRBJ2-7, with D maybe TRBD1 (5 bases). This CDR3 spans 13 amino acids. Deletions cut 2 bases from V and 5 bases from J, with 10 bases between. CDR1 MNHNS and CDR2 SASEGT come from the germline V gene. The CDR3 reads CASSESGRHEQYF. The CDR3 DNA reads TGTGCCAGCAGTGAATCAGGGCGCCACGAGCAGTACTTC.

This clone was observed once. The rearrangement uses TRBV5-4 and TRBJ2-7; 12 bases match TRBD2. Germline V gene sequence: CDR1 SGHNT, CDR2 YYREEE (reference sequence). J lost 5 bases, V lost 4 bases, and 4 bases had no gene match. The CDR3 length is 14 residues. CDR3 sequence reads: CASSPRLAGDEQYF. In DNA, the CDR3 is TGTGCCAGCAGCCCTAGACTAGCGGGAGACGAGCAGTACTTC.

V gene TRBV5-1 combines with J gene TRBJ2-7; D unresolved. This CDR3 has 14 residues. CDR1 and CDR2 (germline): SGHRS, YFSETQ. Trimming left V 1 base short and J 1 base short, with 9 bases between. The CDR3 nucleotides are TGCGCCAGCAGCTTGATTAGCCCTTCCTACGAGCAGTACTTC. Its protein product is CASSLISPSYEQYF.

V usage is TRBV7-2 and J usage is TRBJ2-1; 8 bases map to TRBD2. The length of the CDR3 is 16 residues. CDR1 and CDR2 from the germline V gene are SGHTA and FQGNSA. The V segment lost 4 bases and the J segment 4 bases; nucleotides outside the gene matches: 9. The CDR3 here is CASSSGLALAYNEQFF. For the CDR3, the DNA is TGTGCCAGCAGCTCCGGACTAGCACTAGCTTACAATGAGCAGTTCTTC.

The CDR3 spells CSVNRGVGNTIYF. The CDR3 DNA reads TGCAGCGTAAACAGGGGTGTAGGAAACACCATATATTTT. This rearrangement joins TRBV29-1 to TRBJ1-3, with 7 nucleotides matching TRBD1. CDR1 SQVTM and CDR2 ANQGSEA come from the germline V gene. The CDR3 has 13 amino acids. V was clipped by 6 bases and J by 4 bases; unmatched bases: 6.

The V call is TRBV6-1, the J call TRBJ2-1; 12 positions match TRBD1. The V and J ends lost 7 bases and 7 bases, in that order; junction bases with no gene match: 5. This CDR3 has 14 residues. Germline V CDR1 and CDR2: MNHNS, SASEGT. CDR3 DNA: TGTGCCAGCACCCGGGACAGGGGGCTTAATGAGCAGTTCTTC. This translates into CASTRDRGLNEQFF.

This clone was counted only a few times. The chain carries TRBV4-1 and TRBJ1-2, with TRBD1 matching 9 bases. J gave up 7 bases and V 3 bases, and 9 bases lay outside the gene matches. This CDR3 has 15 residues. Germline CDR1 is MGHRA and CDR2 is YSYEKL. The CDR3 sequence is CASSHSRDRVGGYTF. The CDR3 nucleotides read TGCGCCAGCAGCCACAGCCGGGACAGGGTGGGTGGCTACACCTTC.